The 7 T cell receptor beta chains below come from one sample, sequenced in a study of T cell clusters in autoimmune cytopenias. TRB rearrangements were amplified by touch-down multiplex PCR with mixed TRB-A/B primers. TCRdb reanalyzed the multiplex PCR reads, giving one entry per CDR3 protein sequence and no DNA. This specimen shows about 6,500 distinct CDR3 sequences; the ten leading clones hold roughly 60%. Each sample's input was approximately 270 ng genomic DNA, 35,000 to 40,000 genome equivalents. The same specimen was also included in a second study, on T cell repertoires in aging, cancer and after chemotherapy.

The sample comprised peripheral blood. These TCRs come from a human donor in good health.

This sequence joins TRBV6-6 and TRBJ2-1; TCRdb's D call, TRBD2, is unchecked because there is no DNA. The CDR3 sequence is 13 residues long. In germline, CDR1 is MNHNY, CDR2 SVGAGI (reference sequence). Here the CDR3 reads CAGTSGSNNEQFF.

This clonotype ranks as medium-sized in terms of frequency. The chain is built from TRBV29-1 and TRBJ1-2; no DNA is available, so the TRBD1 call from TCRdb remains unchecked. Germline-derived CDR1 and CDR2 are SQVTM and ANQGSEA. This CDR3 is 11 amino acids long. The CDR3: CSVGQGNGYTF.

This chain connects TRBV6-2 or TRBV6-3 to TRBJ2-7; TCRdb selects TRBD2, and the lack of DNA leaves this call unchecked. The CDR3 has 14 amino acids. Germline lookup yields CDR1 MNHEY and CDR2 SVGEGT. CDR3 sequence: CASRKTAGGYEQYF.

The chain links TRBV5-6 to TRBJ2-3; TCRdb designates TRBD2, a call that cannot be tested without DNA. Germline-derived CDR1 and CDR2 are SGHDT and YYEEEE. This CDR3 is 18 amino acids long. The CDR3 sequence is CASSLIGTSGSGTDTQYF.

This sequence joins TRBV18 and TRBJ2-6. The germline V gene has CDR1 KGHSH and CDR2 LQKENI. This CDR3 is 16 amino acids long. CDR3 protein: CASSSFGGSGANVLTF. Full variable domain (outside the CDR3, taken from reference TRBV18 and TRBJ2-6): NAGVMQNPRHLVRRRGQEARLRCSPMKGHSHVYWYRQLPEEGLKFMVYLQKENIIDESGMPKERFSAEFPKEGPSILRIQQVVRGDSAAYFCASSSFGGSGANVLTFGAGSRLTVL.

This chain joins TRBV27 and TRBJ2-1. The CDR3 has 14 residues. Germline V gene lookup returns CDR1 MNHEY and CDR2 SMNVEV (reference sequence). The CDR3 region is CASGSLIDYNEQFF.

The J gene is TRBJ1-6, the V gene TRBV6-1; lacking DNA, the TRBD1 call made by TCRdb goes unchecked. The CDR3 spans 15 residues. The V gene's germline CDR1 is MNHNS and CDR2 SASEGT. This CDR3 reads CASSEVGQGTMPLHF.